This T cell receptor beta chain appears in the sequencing data of a study of OX40 agonist ivuxolimab in advanced cancers. Across the study: Across the patients, intravenous ivuxolimab was delivered every 2 weeks at 0.01 to 10 mg/kg.

TCRdb's copy holds only in-frame clones and misses some; the assay was immunoSEQ multiplex PCR. The table includes 70,000 to 100,000 clones, just under 90% detected once. CDR1 and CDR2 (germline): ENHRY, SYGVKD. V shed 2 bases and J shed 1 base, with 6 bases lying between them. This CDR3 is built from 13 residues. The sequenced sample was CD4+ or CD8+ T cells sorted from blood, obtained in a trial of the OX40 agonist ivuxolimab. This TCR derives from an adult with an advanced solid tumor such as melanoma, head and neck, liver or kidney cancer. The genes are TRBV10-3 and TRBJ2-7; D remains unclear. CDR3 region: CAISERRSYEQYF. CDR3 bases: TGTGCCATCAGTGAGCGCAGGTCCTACGAGCAGTACTTC.